The 28 T cell receptor beta chains in this list originate from one sample, sequenced in a study of beta chain features in type 1 diabetes. General study findings and limits: Shorter TCRB CDR3s, moderately but significantly so, marked every one of the four CD4+ subsets in Type 1 diabetes patients.

These receptors' targets are unknown. Of the isolated RNA, all was reverse transcribed, and so the sequenced material was expressed TCRB transcripts. TCRdb keeps only in-frame clones here, not all; method: immunoSEQ multiplex PCR. The sample shows some 660,000 clones, more than 12% of them seen only once. The source material was naive CD4+ T cells from blood. The receptor set was obtained from a man aged 18 to 29 with type 1 diabetes.

The chain couples TRBV10-3 to TRBJ2-3, with D hard to call. With 4 bases removed from V and 5 bases from J, the gap between germline ends came to 16 bases. CDR3 size: 15 residues. Germline CDR1 reads ENHRY; CDR2 reads SYGVKD. This chain's CDR3 is CAISALGSRQDTQYF. In DNA, the CDR3 is TGTGCCATCAGTGCTCTAGGGTCTCGGCAAGATACGCAGTATTTT.

This clone was seen a handful of times. The rearrangement links TRBV7-9 to TRBJ2-5; possible D gene TRBD1, 6 bases. Trimming took 5 bases from V and 5 from J, leaving 15 bases between them. The CDR3 runs to 14 residues. Germline CDR1 and CDR2: SEHNR and FQNEAQ (reference sequence). For the CDR3, the DNA is TGTGCCAGCAGCCTAAGAGCAGGGGACGAGACCCAGTACTTC. It specifies CASSLRAGDETQYF.

As regards this clone: The junction departs from the called germline gene at one end, perhaps through a read error. The V and J genes are TRBV5-1 and TRBJ2-3, with 8 nucleotides matching TRBD1. The CDR3 has 14 residues. From germline, CDR1 is SGHRS and CDR2 YFSETQ. CDR3 region: CASRLDRDTDTQYF. In DNA, the CDR3 is TGCGCCAGCAGATTGGACAGGGACACAGATACGCAGTATTTT.

In its sample, this clone was seen a few times. V usage is TRBV4-1 and J usage is TRBJ2-7; possibly TRBD2 for D (7 bases). Germline V lookup: CDR1 MGHRA, CDR2 YSYEKL. CDR3 length: 16 residues. With 4 bases removed from V and 3 bases from J, the gap between germline ends came to 19 bases. CDR3 in amino acids: CASSPGGGSVSYEQYF. CDR3 coding DNA: TGCGCCAGCAGCCCGGGGGGCGGGAGTGTAAGCTACGAGCAGTACTTC.

The V and J genes are TRBV28 and TRBJ1-3, with TRBD1 identical over 7 bases. The CDR3 sequence is 15 residues long. Per the germline V gene, CDR1 is MDHEN and CDR2 is SYDVKM. After removal of 7 bases from V and 4 bases from J, the junction contained 10 bases not matched to a gene. The chain's CDR3 is CASNVQGIGGNTIYF. The CDR3 nucleotides are TGTGCCAGCAACGTACAGGGGATTGGAGGAAACACCATATATTTT. Looking up the rest from reference TRBV28 and TRBJ1-3 gives the full variable domain: DVKVTQSSRYLVKRTGEKVFLECVQDMDHENMFWYRQDPGLGLRLIYFSYDVKMKEKGDIPEGYSVSREKKERFSLILESASTNQTSMYLCASNVQGIGGNTIYFGEGSWLTVV.

The rearrangement uses TRBV6-5 and TRBJ2-5, with D possibly TRBD1 on 5 matching bases. The V gene lost 4 bases and the J gene lost 2 bases, with 14 bases spanning the gap. The length of the CDR3 is 15 residues. The V gene's germline CDR1 is MNHEY and CDR2 SVGAGI. The CDR3 sequence is CASSSETVIQETQYF. For the CDR3, the DNA is TGTGCCAGCAGTTCTGAGACAGTGATTCAAGAGACCCAGTACTTC.

The V and J genes are TRBV7-9 and TRBJ1-1, with a weak D call TRBD1 (6 bases). This CDR3 contains 11 residues. Trimming stripped 4 bases from V and 11 bases from J, with 11 bases between. Germline CDR1 and CDR2: SEHNR and FQNEAQ (reference sequence). CDR3 in DNA: TGTGCCAGCAGCTCCGCAGGGGAGGCTTTCTTT. Amino acids: CASSSAGEAFF.

The chain couples TRBV19 to TRBJ2-7, with D perhaps TRBD1 (7 bases). The CDR3 loop spans 15 amino acids. The V end was cut by 4 bases, the J end by 5 bases, with 18 bases between. CDR1 LNHDA and CDR2 SQIVND come from the germline V gene (reference sequence). In DNA form, the CDR3 reads TGTGCCAGTAGTACTGCGGCAGGGGGAGGAGACGAGCAGTACTTC. Its protein is CASSTAAGGGDEQYF.

The J gene is TRBJ2-2, the V gene TRBV2; 15 bases map to TRBD2. In germline, CDR1 is SNHLY, CDR2 FYNNEI. The CDR3 is 15 amino acids. The V segment lost 10 bases and the J segment 6 bases; nucleotides outside the gene matches: 6. CDR3 sequence: CATLRTSGRAGELFF. The CDR3 nucleotides are TGTGCCACCCTCCGGACTAGCGGGAGGGCCGGGGAGCTGTTTTTT.

This clone was found a few times. The chain combines TRBV28 with TRBJ2-1, with 8 bases fitting TRBD2. Germline V gene data show CDR1 as MDHEN and CDR2 as SYDVKM. CDR3 length equals 15 residues. The ends lost 3 bases at V and 2 bases at J; junction bases unmatched: 3. The CDR3 region has the DNA TGTGCCAGCAGTTTTAGCGGGGTACCCTACAATGAGCAGTTCTTC. Its protein is CASSFSGVPYNEQFF.

This chain joins TRBV30 and TRBJ2-1, with a tentative D call TRBD2 (6 bases). The germline V gene has CDR1 GTSNPN and CDR2 SVGIG (reference sequence). The CDR3 contains 14 residues. V dropped 2 bases and J dropped 2 bases, with 10 bases sitting between them. The CDR3 sequence: CAWSLRGAYNEQFF. The CDR3 nucleotides are TGTGCCTGGAGTCTCCGCGGGGCCTACAATGAGCAGTTCTTC. Combining the CDR3 with reference TRBV30 and TRBJ2-1 gives the whole variable domain SQTIHQWPATLVQPVGSPLSLECTVEGTSNPNLYWYRQAAGRGLQLLFYSVGIGQISSEVPQNLSASRPQDRQFILSSKKLLLSDSGFYLCAWSLRGAYNEQFFGPGTRLTVL.

This clone was observed a handful of times. This chain joins TRBV11-2 and TRBJ2-7; D gene ambiguous. CDR3 length: 13 amino acids. With 4 bases removed from V and 3 bases from J, the gap between germline ends came to 10 bases. CDR1 is SGHAT, CDR2 FQNNGV, per germline. The CDR3 DNA sequence: TGTGCCAGCAGCTCCCGACCAGTCTACGAGCAGTACTTC. Protein: CASSSRPVYEQYF.

The table lists this clone with a few counts. The chain carries TRBV7-2 and TRBJ2-7; tentative D call: TRBD2 (6 bases). There are 13 residues in the CDR3. Trimming shortened V by 2 bases and J by 5 bases, and 10 bases separated the two germline ends. The germline V gene encodes CDR1 SGHTA and CDR2 FQGNSA. Here the CDR3 reads CASSLKGLHEQYF. CDR3 DNA: TGTGCCAGCAGCTTAAAGGGACTCCACGAGCAGTACTTC.

This clone was observed a few times. CDR3 loop: CASSLTSGSPGEQFF. CDR3 in DNA: TGCGCCAGCAGCTTGACCAGCGGGAGCCCTGGTGAGCAGTTCTTC. The chain couples TRBV5-1 to TRBJ2-1; TRBD2 matches 8 bases. This CDR3 comprises 15 residues. V was clipped by 1 base and J by 9 bases; unmatched bases: 9. Germline CDR1 is SGHRS and CDR2 is YFSETQ.

The chain uses TRBV4-2 and TRBJ2-3; 9 positions match TRBD2. This CDR3 has 19 residues. The J segment lost 1 base and the V segment lost 0 bases, leaving 11 bases of the junction unmatched. Per the germline V gene, CDR1 is LGHNA and CDR2 is YNFKEQ. The CDR3 sequence is CASSQDSSGGTARTDTQYF. CDR3 sequence (DNA): TGTGCCAGCAGCCAAGATAGCAGCGGGGGGACTGCCCGCACAGATACGCAGTATTTT.

This chain links TRBV15 with TRBJ2-3; weak D call: TRBD2 (6 bases). CDR3 length equals 17 residues. The V gene's germline CDR1 is LNHNV and CDR2 YYDKDF (reference sequence). V was cut by 0 bases and J by 0 bases, with 13 bases left in between. In DNA form, the CDR3 reads TGTGCCACCAGCAGAGATATCAGGGCGGGAAGCACAGATACGCAGTATTTT. Its translation is CATSRDIRAGSTDTQYF.

The V gene is TRBV7-9, the J gene TRBJ2-3; no clear D gene. Germline V CDR1 and CDR2: SEHNR, FQNEAQ (reference sequence). CDR3 length equals 11 residues. V lost 5 bases and J 6 bases, leaving 6 bases between the germline ends. CDR3 coding DNA: TGTGCCAGCAGCCTTCTCGATACGCAGTATTTT. Encoded protein: CASSLLDTQYF.

The J gene is TRBJ2-7, the V gene TRBV28; D not resolved. The CDR3 has 11 residues. CDR1 and CDR2 from the germline V gene are MDHEN and SYDVKM. The V end lost 7 bases, the J end lost 3 bases, and 7 bases lay between the germline ends. Here the CDR3 reads CASNEGYEQYF. The CDR3 region has the DNA TGTGCCAGCAACGAAGGCTACGAGCAGTACTTC.

This clone turned up a few times. The V call is TRBV11-2, the J call TRBJ1-2; D is possibly TRBD1 (6 bases). V lost 3 bases and J lost 4, with 12 bases in between. Germline CDR1 and CDR2: SGHAT and FQNNGV. CDR3 length: 14 amino acids. The CDR3: CASSLDSNLYGYTF. CDR3 bases: TGTGCCAGCAGCTTGGACAGTAACCTCTATGGCTACACCTTC.

On this clone itself: Different DNA sequences within this sample yield the same CDR3. This rearrangement joins TRBV5-1 to TRBJ2-7; D is unclear. This CDR3 spans 12 amino acids. Germline V lookup: CDR1 SGHRS, CDR2 YFSETQ. Trimming stripped 4 bases from V and 4 bases from J, with 9 bases between. The CDR3 protein is CASSLLGYEQYF. In nucleotides, the CDR3 is TGCGCCAGCAGCCTACTGGGGTACGAGCAGTACTTC. The whole variable domain, filled in from reference TRBV5-1 and TRBJ2-7, reads KAGVTQTPRYLIKTRGQQVTLSCSPISGHRSVSWYQQTPGQGLQFLFEYFSETQRNKGNFPGRFSGRQFSNSRSEMNVSTLELGDSALYLCASSLLGYEQYFGPGTRLTVT.

This clone was seen a handful of times. The CDR3 protein is CASSQPGGTNTYEQYF. CDR3 bases: TGTGCCAGTTCACAACCGGGGGGCACAAATACCTACGAGCAGTACTTC. The genes are TRBV11-2 and TRBJ2-7, with D possibly matching TRBD2 (7 bases). V was trimmed by 9 bases and J by 2 bases, leaving 23 bases between them. Germline-derived CDR1 and CDR2 are SGHAT and FQNNGV. The CDR3 has 16 amino acids.

The chain joins TRBV12-5 to TRBJ1-1; D call uncertain. The CDR3 sequence is 12 residues long. CDR1 is LGHNT and CDR2 is FRNRAP in the germline V gene. Trimming cost V 1 base and J 6 bases, with 6 bases left between them. The CDR3 here is CASGLAGAEAFF. The CDR3 coding sequence is TGTGCTAGTGGTTTGGCCGGGGCTGAAGCTTTCTTT. Based on the CDR3 plus reference TRBV12-5 and TRBJ1-1, the full variable domain is DARVTQTPRHKVTEMGQEVTMRCQPILGHNTVFWYRQTMMQGLELLAYFRNRAPLDDSGMPKDRFSAEMPDATLATLKIQPSEPRDSAVYFCASGLAGAEAFFGQGTRLTVV.

In this sample, this clone turned up a few times. The chain has TRBV2 and TRBJ2-6; TRBD1 aligns across 7 bases. CDR1 is SNHLY, CDR2 FYNNEI, per germline. The CDR3 runs to 17 residues. J was trimmed by 0 bases and V by 4 bases; bases with no gene match: 6. The CDR3 DNA is TGTGCCAGCAGTGGGGACAGACTAAGCTCTGGGGCCAACGTCCTGACTTTC. The encoded protein is CASSGDRLSSGANVLTF.

This clone was counted a few times. The CDR3 sequence: CASSLDRQETQYF. The CDR3 region has the DNA TGTGCCAGCAGCTTAGACAGGCAAGAGACCCAGTACTTC. The V gene is TRBV7-2, the J gene TRBJ2-5; TRBD1 is a possible D gene (5 bases). The V end lost 1 base, the J end lost 2 bases, and 5 bases lay between the germline ends. This CDR3 comprises 13 residues. Germline values: CDR1 SGHTA, CDR2 FQGNSA.

This clone occurred a few times. The genes are TRBV29-1 and TRBJ2-5; 7 bases are shared with TRBD1. J gave up 3 bases and V 6 bases, and 13 bases lay outside the gene matches. The CDR3 loop spans 15 amino acids. Germline CDR1 reads SQVTM; CDR2 reads ANQGSEA. The CDR3 DNA sequence: TGCAGCGTCCAAGGGGACAGAGGGATCGAAGAGACCCAGTACTTC. The encoded protein is CSVQGDRGIEETQYF.

This clone has only a few counts. The chain uses TRBV5-8 and TRBJ1-3; D gene ambiguous. CDR3 size: 15 residues. The V end lost 0 bases, the J end lost 0 bases, and 7 bases lay between the germline ends. Germline CDR1 is SGHTS and CDR2 is YDEGEE. This CDR3 reads CASSLEGLSGNTIYF. CDR3 sequence (DNA): TGTGCCAGCAGCTTGGAGGGTCTCTCTGGAAACACCATATATTTT.

CDR3 sequence: CASIPGSMSYEQYF. CDR3 coding DNA: TGCGCCAGCATCCCGGGGTCGATGTCCTACGAGCAGTACTTC. This chain connects TRBV23-1 to TRBJ2-7; weak D call: TRBD2 (5 bases). TRBV23-1 is classed as an ORF, of uncertain function. Trimming left V 7 bases short and J 1 base short, with 14 bases between. CDR3 length: 14 amino acids.

As concerns this clone: Other nucleotide sequences in the sample specify the same CDR3. The J gene is TRBJ2-5, the V gene TRBV11-2; D not resolved. Trimming shortened V by 5 bases and J by 0 bases, and 4 bases separated the two germline ends. The CDR3 is 12 residues long. Germline V gene sequence: CDR1 SGHAT, CDR2 FQNNGV. CDR3 region: CASSLDQETQYF. In nucleotides, the CDR3 is TGTGCCAGCAGCCTCGACCAAGAGACCCAGTACTTC.